Listed below are T cell receptor beta chains from one sample, sequenced in a study of blood T cell repertoires in COVID-19. Produced via immunoSEQ multiplex PCR; TCRdb's table is partial and in-frame only. The repertoire holds around 250,000 clones, with over 75% as singletons. Sequenced: peripheral blood. The receptors originated from a human donor in a cohort sampled during active COVID-19. CDR3s include the opening cysteine and the closing phenylalanine or tryptophan. The order of the fields is clone size, D gene, V gene, J gene, CDR3 protein, CDR3 DNA. The D gene is left open where the match is weak. The size of a clone is reported for some rows only, either as once, few or many, or as a class for expanded clones.

abundance: NA
d_gene: NA
v_gene: TRBV7-3
j_gene: TRBJ2-7
CDR3aa: CASSLRQGASYEQYF
CDR3nt: TGTGCCAGCAGCTTACGTCAAGGGGCCTCCTACGAGCAGTACTTC

abundance: NA
d_gene: NA
v_gene: TRBV5-8
j_gene: TRBJ1-3
CDR3aa: CASSLAAGSGNTIYF
CDR3nt: TGTGCCAGCAGCTTGGCGGCAGGGTCTGGAAACACCATATATTTT

abundance: NA
d_gene: NA
v_gene: TRBV5-1
j_gene: TRBJ2-5
CDR3aa: CASTTPGEDQETQYF
CDR3nt: TGCGCCAGCACCACCCCCGGGGAGGACCAAGAGACCCAGTACTTC

abundance: NA
d_gene: TRBD1
v_gene: TRBV28
j_gene: TRBJ1-2
CDR3aa: CASRTPGQGGDGYTF
CDR3nt: TGTGCCAGCAGAACCCCGGGACAGGGGGGGGATGGCTACACCTTC

abundance: NA
d_gene: NA
v_gene: TRBV6-5
j_gene: TRBJ1-6
CDR3aa: CASSHRVGSGSPLHF
CDR3nt: TGTGCCAGCAGTCATAGAGTAGGATCAGGGTCACCCCTCCACTTT

abundance: NA
d_gene: NA
v_gene: TRBV6-2/TRBV6-3
j_gene: TRBJ1-5
CDR3aa: CASSYSSWGGKGNQPQHF
CDR3nt: TGTGCCAGCAGTTACTCGAGCTGGGGGGGCAAGGGCAATCAGCCCCAGCATTTT

abundance: NA
d_gene: NA
v_gene: TRBV12-3/TRBV12-4
j_gene: TRBJ1-2
CDR3aa: CASSYGRNYGYTF
CDR3nt: TGTGCCAGCAGTTACGGCAGGAACTATGGCTACACCTTC

abundance: NA
d_gene: NA
v_gene: TRBV29-1
j_gene: TRBJ2-1
CDR3aa: CSVERGGPYNEQFF
CDR3nt: TGCAGCGTTGAAAGGGGAGGCCCTTACAATGAGCAGTTCTTC

abundance: NA
d_gene: NA
v_gene: TRBV14
j_gene: TRBJ2-3
CDR3aa: CASTLEGADTQYF
CDR3nt: TGTGCCAGCACACTCGAGGGGGCAGATACGCAGTATTTT

abundance: once
d_gene: NA
v_gene: TRBV4-1
j_gene: TRBJ2-1
CDR3aa: CASSQDGLYNEQFF
CDR3nt: TGCGCCAGCAGCCAAGATGGACTTTACAATGAGCAGTTCTTC

abundance: NA
d_gene: NA
v_gene: TRBV20-1
j_gene: TRBJ2-7
CDR3aa: CSASEVHEQYF
CDR3nt: TGCAGTGCTAGCGAGGTCCACGAGCAGTACTTC

abundance: NA
d_gene: TRBD1
v_gene: TRBV28
j_gene: TRBJ1-2
CDR3aa: CASSRGQGRIYGYTF
CDR3nt: TGTGCCAGCAGCCGTGGACAGGGACGCATCTATGGCTACACCTTC

abundance: few
d_gene: TRBD1
v_gene: TRBV27
j_gene: TRBJ2-7
CDR3aa: CASSPRDRGYSYEQYF
CDR3nt: TGTGCCAGCAGTCCCCGGGACAGGGGGTACTCCTACGAGCAGTACTTC

abundance: NA
d_gene: TRBD2
v_gene: TRBV28
j_gene: TRBJ2-7
CDR3aa: CASSPGREASYEQYF
CDR3nt: TGTGCCAGCAGCCCGGGGAGGGAGGCATCCTACGAGCAGTACTTC

abundance: NA
d_gene: TRBD2
v_gene: TRBV7-8
j_gene: TRBJ2-7
CDR3aa: CASSIGGGYEQYF
CDR3nt: TGTGCCAGCAGCATCGGGGGGGGCTACGAGCAGTACTTC

abundance: NA
d_gene: NA
v_gene: TRBV28
j_gene: TRBJ2-1
CDR3aa: CASSSPARQARRDNEQFF
CDR3nt: TGTGCCAGCAGTTCCCCAGCCCGACAGGCTAGGCGGGACAATGAGCAGTTCTTC

abundance: NA
d_gene: NA
v_gene: TRBV5-4
j_gene: TRBJ2-7
CDR3aa: CASSPETVNYEQYF
CDR3nt: TGTGCCAGCAGCCCCGAGACAGTTAACTACGAGCAGTACTTC